A selection of T cell receptor beta chains follows, all from one sample in a study of shared clonotypes between healthy human individuals. TCRdb keeps only in-frame clones here, not all; method: immunoSEQ multiplex PCR. The repertoire includes more than 2 million clones, 95% of them detected once, and more than 0.1% sits in the top ten. Sequencing was performed on naive CD4+ T cells sorted from blood. Receptors originate from a man younger than 35 in good health. The CDR3 runs from the conserved cysteine through the conserved F or W. The D gene is left open where the match is weak. For some rows the clone size is stated as once, few or many, or as a class when expanded; others skip it.

J,D,V,size,DNA,CDR3
TRBJ1-3,-,TRBV7-9,-,TGTGCCTTTTCAGCCTTCGGGACAACCTCTGGAAACACCATATATTTT,CAFSAFGTTSGNTIYF
TRBJ2-5,-,TRBV25-1,-,TGTGCCAGCAGTGAGAACCCGGGGGCGAAAGAGACCCAGTACTTC,CASSENPGAKETQYF
TRBJ2-1,-,TRBV5-1,-,TGCGCCAGCAGCTTGCAGGGGACCTCCTACAATGAGCAGTTCTTC,CASSLQGTSYNEQFF
TRBJ1-5,-,TRBV18,-,TGTGCCAGCTCAGCCGGCTCCGGGGGCAATCAGCCCCAGCATTTT,CASSAGSGGNQPQHF
TRBJ2-7,-,TRBV7-9,-,TGTGCCAGCAGCTTAGACAATTTGCCCTACGAGCAGTACTTC,CASSLDNLPYEQYF
TRBJ2-7,-,TRBV27,-,TGTGCCAGCAGTTTATCGACAGGCCTAAGCTCCTACGAGCAGTACTTC,CASSLSTGLSSYEQYF
TRBJ2-7,-,TRBV5-4,-,TGTGCCAGCAGCTTGGAGCAGGGAGTAGGCGAGCAGTACTTC,CASSLEQGVGEQYF
TRBJ2-7,-,TRBV6-5,-,TGTGCCAGCAGTTACTCGATGGGTGCCCCGGAGTATCGTTTC,CASSYSMGAPEYRF
TRBJ1-2,-,TRBV30,-,TGTGCCTGGAGGAAGGGGGGCTATGGCTACACCTTC,CAWRKGGYGYTF
TRBJ1-5,TRBD1,TRBV18,few,TGTGCCAGCTCACCATCCTCCGGGACAGTTAATCAGCCCCAGCATTTT,CASSPSSGTVNQPQHF
TRBJ2-2,TRBD2,TRBV30,-,TGTGCCTGGAGTGTAATTCGGGAGGGCGGGGAGCTGTTTTTT,CAWSVIREGGELFF
TRBJ2-7,-,TRBV10-3,-,TGTGCCATCAGTGCCTCATCCTACGAGCAGTACTTC,CAISASSYEQYF
TRBJ2-2,-,TRBV5-6,-,TGTGCCAGCAGCTTGGGAGAAACCGGGGAGCTGTTTTTT,CASSLGETGELFF
TRBJ2-7,TRBD2,TRBV7-4,-,TGTGCCAGCAGCTTAGCGAGGGCGGGAGGAGGTCTTTGGCAGTACTTC,CASSLARAGGGLWQYF
TRBJ2-7,-,TRBV18,-,TGTGCCAGCTCACCTCCTAGCTCCTACGAGCAGTACTTC,CASSPPSSYEQYF
TRBJ2-4,TRBD1,TRBV18,-,TGTGCCAGCTCACCGGGGACAGGGGTACTAGCCAAAAACATTCAGTACTTC,CASSPGTGVLAKNIQYF
TRBJ1-2,TRBD1,TRBV5-6,-,TGTGCCAGCAGCCAGAGAGACAGGGGGACCTCCATCTATGGCTACACCTTC,CASSQRDRGTSIYGYTF
TRBJ2-7,-,TRBV10-2,-,TGCGCCAGCAGTGAGGGCTTTCAGGAGGGGTACTCCTACGAGCAGTACTTC,CASSEGFQEGYSYEQYF
TRBJ1-2,-,TRBV7-9,-,TGTGCCAGCAGCTTGCCTACAGAGAACTATGGCTACACCTTC,CASSLPTENYGYTF
TRBJ2-7,-,TRBV7-2,-,TGTGCCAGCAGCCTGGCAATGGGGGACACCTACGAGCAGTACTTC,CASSLAMGDTYEQYF
TRBJ2-1,TRBD2,TRBV5-6,-,TGTGCCAGCAGCTTGGTCACTAGCGACCACAATGAGCAGTTCTTC,CASSLVTSDHNEQFF
TRBJ1-6,-,TRBV2,-,TGTGCCAGCAGTTTACAGCAATATAATTCACCCCTCCACTTT,CASSLQQYNSPLHF
TRBJ2-1,TRBD1,TRBV29-1,-,TGCAGCGTTGATTCCCAGGGGGCGGGCTATGAGCAGTTCTTC,CSVDSQGAGYEQFF
TRBJ2-3,TRBD2,TRBV19,once,TGTGCCAGTAGTCCGGGACTAGCTCCGACAGATACGCAGTATTTT,CASSPGLAPTDTQYF
TRBJ2-2,-,TRBV6-1,-,TGTGCCAGCAGTGAATCTAGACAGCAATCGAACACCGGGGAGCTGTTTTTT,CASSESRQQSNTGELFF
TRBJ2-1,TRBD1,TRBV29-1,-,TGCAGCGTAGAACCCCGGGACAGGGCCTATGAGCAGTTCTTC,CSVEPRDRAYEQFF
TRBJ1-1,-,TRBV28,-,TGTGCCAGCATAAGGTTCGGCACTGAAGCTTTCTTT,CASIRFGTEAFF
TRBJ2-1,TRBD2,TRBV28,-,TGTGCCAGCAGCCGACTAAGCGGGGGTATGAATGAGCAGTTCTTC,CASSRLSGGMNEQFF
TRBJ2-7,-,TRBV5-1,-,TGCGCCAGCAGCTTGGGGGACTCCGAGAGAAGTGAGCAGTACTTC,CASSLGDSERSEQYF
TRBJ2-5,-,TRBV29-1,-,TGCAGCGTTGAAAAGGGTACTGGGGAGACCCAGTACTTC,CSVEKGTGETQYF
TRBJ2-7,TRBD1,TRBV2,-,TGTGCCAGCAGAGTCGTACAGGGGAGAGCCTACGAGCAGTACTTC,CASRVVQGRAYEQYF
TRBJ2-7,-,TRBV30,-,TGTGCCTGGAACCAGGATAGCTCCTACGAGCAGTACTTC,CAWNQDSSYEQYF